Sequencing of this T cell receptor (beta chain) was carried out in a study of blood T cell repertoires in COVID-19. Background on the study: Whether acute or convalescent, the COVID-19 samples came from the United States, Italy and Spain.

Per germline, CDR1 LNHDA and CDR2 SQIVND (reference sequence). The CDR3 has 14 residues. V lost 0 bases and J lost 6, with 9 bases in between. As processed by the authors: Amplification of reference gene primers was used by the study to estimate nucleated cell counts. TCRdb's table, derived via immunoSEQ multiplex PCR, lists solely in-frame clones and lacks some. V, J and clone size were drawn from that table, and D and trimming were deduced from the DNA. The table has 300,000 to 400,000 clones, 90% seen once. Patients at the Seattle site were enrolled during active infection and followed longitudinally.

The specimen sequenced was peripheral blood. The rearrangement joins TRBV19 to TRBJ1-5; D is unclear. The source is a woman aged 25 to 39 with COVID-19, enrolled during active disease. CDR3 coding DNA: TGTGCCAGTAGTATAGACGAGGTTGGTCAGCCCCAGCATTTT. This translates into CASSIDEVGQPQHF.